Following are 7 T cell receptor beta chains from one sample sequenced in a study of regulatory T cells. These receptors' targets are unknown. Regarding the study as a whole: In CD3G-deficient patients, conventional CD4+ T cells were enriched for hydrophobic CDR3 residues at positions 6 and 7.

The PCR used 52 TRBV and 13 TRBJ primers. Produced via immunoSEQ multiplex PCR; TCRdb's table is partial and in-frame only. The sample has tens of thousands of clones; over 90% are singletons. Material: conventional CD4+ T cells sorted from blood. These receptors came from a child aged 2 to 10 with CD3G deficiency.

This clone was observed once. The CDR3 DNA follows: TGTGCCAGCAGTTCAACGGGACTAGGGGACCGGGAGCAGTACTTC. Protein product: CASSSTGLGDREQYF. J is TRBJ2-7 and V is TRBV28; 8 bases agree with TRBD2. The length of the CDR3 is 15 residues. Unmatched junction bases numbered 12, after V lost 4 bases and J lost 7 bases. Germline CDR1 MDHEN, CDR2 SYDVKM.

The rearrangement uses TRBV19 and TRBJ1-1; a weak D match, TRBD1 (6 bases). The V gene's germline CDR1 is LNHDA and CDR2 SQIVND (reference sequence). The CDR3 is 13 residues long. V dropped 3 bases and J dropped 8 bases, with 13 bases sitting between them. The chain's CDR3 is CASSMWGDREAFF. The CDR3 bases are TGTGCCAGTAGTATGTGGGGCGACAGGGAAGCTTTCTTT.

The rearrangement joins TRBV11-2 to TRBJ1-1; D remains ambiguous. Germline-derived CDR1 and CDR2 are SGHAT and FQNNGV. CDR3 length: 14 amino acids. Trimming shortened V by 0 bases and J by 2 bases, and 7 bases separated the two germline ends. The CDR3 DNA follows: TGTGCCAGCAGCTTAGATTGGGGTAACACTGAAGCTTTCTTT. It translates to CASSLDWGNTEAFF. Full variable domain (outside the CDR3, taken from reference TRBV11-2 and TRBJ1-1): EAGVAQSPRYKIIEKRQSVAFWCNPISGHATLYWYQQILGQGPKLLIQFQNNGVVDDSQLPKDRFSAERLKGVDSTLKIQPAKLEDSAVYLCASSLDWGNTEAFFGQGTRLTVV.

The V and J genes are TRBV6-1 and TRBJ1-1; maybe TRBD1 (5 bases). Trimming took 4 bases from V and 0 from J, leaving 9 bases between them. The CDR3 sequence is 14 residues long. Germline values: CDR1 MNHNS, CDR2 SASEGT. For the CDR3, the DNA is TGTGCCAGCAGTGGGTACAGGTTGAACACTGAAGCTTTCTTT. Protein: CASSGYRLNTEAFF.

The chain couples TRBV28 to TRBJ2-7; D is ambiguous. The ends were cut back, 4 bases at V and 3 bases at J, with 4 bases in the middle. Germline V gene lookup returns CDR1 MDHEN and CDR2 SYDVKM. The CDR3 is made up of 11 amino acids. CDR3 nucleotide sequence: TGTGCCAGCAGTTCTCACTACGAGCAGTACTTC. This sequence encodes CASSSHYEQYF.

The chain links TRBV7-8 to TRBJ2-7, with TRBD1 identical over 11 bases. This CDR3 contains 13 residues. The germline V gene has CDR1 SGHVS and CDR2 FQNEAQ. Trimming removed 5 bases from V and 6 bases from J; junction bases left unmatched: 3. The CDR3 loop reads CASSVDRGREQYF. The CDR3 DNA is TGTGCCAGCAGCGTGGACAGGGGGCGCGAGCAGTACTTC.

The chain couples TRBV2 to TRBJ2-7; D not certain. V was shortened by 6 bases and J by 6 bases, with 18 bases between the two germline ends. The CDR3 has 14 amino acids. Germline V gives CDR1 SNHLY, CDR2 FYNNEI. The CDR3 reads CASSLLTKMGEQYF. CDR3 in DNA: TGTGCCAGCAGCCTACTGACAAAGATGGGCGAGCAGTACTTC.